Listed below are T cell receptor beta chains from one sample, sequenced in a study of cytomegalovirus exposure and HLA in healthy donors. Here immunoSEQ multiplex PCR was the method, and the copy in TCRdb shows in-frame clones only, minus some. The table lists over 100,000 clones, 75% to 85% of them singletons. Sequencing used PBMCs. The receptors shown here come from a woman aged 40-49 years in good health and CMV-seronegative. CDR3s include the opening cysteine and the closing phenylalanine or tryptophan. Fields, in order: CDR3 length, V gene, J gene, D gene, clone size, CDR3 DNA, CDR3 protein. The D gene is left open where the match is weak. Rows may omit the clone size; those that give it use once, few, many or a size class.

len: 14; v_gene: TRBV10-1; j_gene: TRBJ1-5; d_gene: TRBD1; abundance: few; CDR3nt: TGCGCCAGCAGTGGTCAGGGGGAGTATCAGCCCCAGCATTTT; CDR3aa: CASSGQGEYQPQHF
len: 16; v_gene: TRBV5-1; j_gene: TRBJ1-3; d_gene: NA; abundance: NA; CDR3nt: TGCGCCAGCAGCGCTACAGACGAGACATACCGAAACACCATATATTTT; CDR3aa: CASSATDETYRNTIYF
len: 14; v_gene: TRBV6-1; j_gene: TRBJ1-1; d_gene: NA; abundance: NA; CDR3nt: TGTGCCAGCAGTCCCTACCTGGAGCACACTGAAGCTTTCTTT; CDR3aa: CASSPYLEHTEAFF
len: 16; v_gene: TRBV13; j_gene: TRBJ2-7; d_gene: TRBD2; abundance: once; CDR3nt: TGTGCCAGCAGCTTACGCCTGGGCGGGGGGGACTACGAGCAGTACTTC; CDR3aa: CASSLRLGGGDYEQYF
len: 14; v_gene: TRBV7-8; j_gene: TRBJ2-7; d_gene: TRBD1; abundance: NA; CDR3nt: TGTGCCAGCAGCTCCCGGACAGGAGCCTACGAGCAGTACTTC; CDR3aa: CASSSRTGAYEQYF
len: 13; v_gene: TRBV7-6; j_gene: TRBJ1-1; d_gene: NA; abundance: NA; CDR3nt: TGTGCCAGCAGCTTAAGCCTGAACACTGAAGCTTTCTTT; CDR3aa: CASSLSLNTEAFF
len: 15; v_gene: TRBV27; j_gene: TRBJ2-3; d_gene: NA; abundance: once; CDR3nt: TGTGCCAGCAACCAGGTGGCGGGGAGGTCAGATACGCAGTATTTT; CDR3aa: CASNQVAGRSDTQYF
len: 16; v_gene: TRBV28; j_gene: TRBJ1-2; d_gene: NA; abundance: few; CDR3nt: TGTGCCAGCAGTTCGGGGAACAGGGTTCCTAACTATGGCTACACCTTC; CDR3aa: CASSSGNRVPNYGYTF
len: 15; v_gene: TRBV6-1; j_gene: TRBJ1-5; d_gene: TRBD1; abundance: NA; CDR3nt: TGTGCCAGCAGTAAGGACAGGGGACCCAATCAGCCCCAGCATTTT; CDR3aa: CASSKDRGPNQPQHF
len: 14; v_gene: TRBV27; j_gene: TRBJ2-3; d_gene: TRBD2; abundance: NA; CDR3nt: TGTGCCAGCAGTCCTGATACGGGGGGGGATACGCAGTATTTT; CDR3aa: CASSPDTGGDTQYF
len: 17; v_gene: TRBV18; j_gene: TRBJ2-7; d_gene: NA; abundance: NA; CDR3nt: TGTGCCAGCTCACTTTCCGGGGTAAGCCTTTCTGGGCACGAGCAGTACTTC; CDR3aa: CASSLSGVSLSGHEQYF
len: 15; v_gene: TRBV19; j_gene: TRBJ1-2; d_gene: TRBD1; abundance: NA; CDR3nt: TGTGCCAGTACCTCAGGGACAGGGAACTCCTATGGCTACACCTTC; CDR3aa: CASTSGTGNSYGYTF
len: 14; v_gene: TRBV9; j_gene: TRBJ2-3; d_gene: NA; abundance: NA; CDR3nt: TGTGCCAGCAGCGTCGCGGGTAGCACAGATACGCAGTATTTT; CDR3aa: CASSVAGSTDTQYF
len: 14; v_gene: TRBV27; j_gene: TRBJ1-1; d_gene: NA; abundance: NA; CDR3nt: TGTGCCAGCAGTTTAACCAGGGGACACACTGAAGCTTTCTTT; CDR3aa: CASSLTRGHTEAFF
len: 13; v_gene: TRBV5-1; j_gene: TRBJ2-1; d_gene: NA; abundance: NA; CDR3nt: TGCGCCAGCAGCCTACTGACAGGTAATGAGCAGTTCTTC; CDR3aa: CASSLLTGNEQFF
len: 15; v_gene: TRBV4-2; j_gene: TRBJ1-2; d_gene: TRBD1; abundance: NA; CDR3nt: TGTGCCAGCAGCAACGGACAGGGGCAAGACTATGGCTACACCTTC; CDR3aa: CASSNGQGQDYGYTF
len: 16; v_gene: TRBV28; j_gene: TRBJ1-2; d_gene: NA; abundance: NA; CDR3nt: TGTGCCAGCAGTTTAGGGGCACAGGGTAGGCACTATGGCTACACCTTC; CDR3aa: CASSLGAQGRHYGYTF
len: 14; v_gene: TRBV6-5; j_gene: TRBJ2-7; d_gene: TRBD1; abundance: NA; CDR3nt: TGTGCCAGCAGTTACGAGGACAGGGACTACGAGCAGTACTTC; CDR3aa: CASSYEDRDYEQYF
len: 16; v_gene: TRBV30; j_gene: TRBJ1-5; d_gene: TRBD1; abundance: NA; CDR3nt: TGTGCCTGGAGTGTACCAGGGGGCACGGGCAATCAGCCCCAGCATTTT; CDR3aa: CAWSVPGGTGNQPQHF
len: 16; v_gene: TRBV19; j_gene: TRBJ2-2; d_gene: TRBD1; abundance: few; CDR3nt: TGTGCCAGTAGTTGGACAGGGAGAGTGGAGACCGGGGAGCTGTTTTTT; CDR3aa: CASSWTGRVETGELFF
len: 15; v_gene: TRBV19; j_gene: TRBJ2-7; d_gene: NA; abundance: NA; CDR3nt: TGTGCCAGTAGTATAACAGGGACCAGCTCCTACGAGCAGTACTTC; CDR3aa: CASSITGTSSYEQYF
len: 14; v_gene: TRBV27; j_gene: TRBJ1-6; d_gene: NA; abundance: NA; CDR3nt: TGTGCCAGCAGTTGGGGGCGGGGGAATTCACCCCTCCACTTT; CDR3aa: CASSWGRGNSPLHF
len: 14; v_gene: TRBV4-2; j_gene: TRBJ1-4; d_gene: NA; abundance: NA; CDR3nt: TGTGCCAGCAGGCCTTTGGGCAGGGATGAAAAACTGTTTTTT; CDR3aa: CASRPLGRDEKLFF
len: 17; v_gene: TRBV4-1; j_gene: TRBJ2-1; d_gene: TRBD2; abundance: NA; CDR3nt: TGCGCCAGCAGCCAAGATCTCGTTAGCGGGGGGGCCAATGAGCAGTTCTTC; CDR3aa: CASSQDLVSGGANEQFF
len: 15; v_gene: TRBV6-5; j_gene: TRBJ2-3; d_gene: NA; abundance: NA; CDR3nt: TGTGCCAGCAGCTTAACCGGGTCCGAGACAGATACGCAGTATTTT; CDR3aa: CASSLTGSETDTQYF
len: 12; v_gene: TRBV6-5; j_gene: TRBJ2-5; d_gene: NA; abundance: few; CDR3nt: TGTGCCAGCAGTTACGACAGGGAGACCCAGTACTTC; CDR3aa: CASSYDRETQYF
len: 16; v_gene: TRBV2; j_gene: TRBJ2-6; d_gene: TRBD1; abundance: NA; CDR3nt: TGTGCCAGCAGTACCGGGACAGGGTCCGGGGCCAACGTCCTGACTTTC; CDR3aa: CASSTGTGSGANVLTF
len: 15; v_gene: TRBV7-9; j_gene: TRBJ1-5; d_gene: TRBD1; abundance: NA; CDR3nt: TGTGCCAGCAGCCCAGCGGGCAGGGGGCCCCAGCCCCAGCATTTT; CDR3aa: CASSPAGRGPQPQHF
len: 13; v_gene: TRBV5-6; j_gene: TRBJ1-2; d_gene: TRBD1; abundance: once; CDR3nt: TGTGCCAGCATACGGACAGGAACTAATGGCTACACCTTC; CDR3aa: CASIRTGTNGYTF
len: 14; v_gene: TRBV19; j_gene: TRBJ1-5; d_gene: NA; abundance: NA; CDR3nt: TGTGCCAGTAGTATTGGAGGGCGTAATCAGCCCCAGCATTTT; CDR3aa: CASSIGGRNQPQHF
len: 17; v_gene: TRBV7-9; j_gene: TRBJ1-6; d_gene: TRBD1; abundance: NA; CDR3nt: TGTGCCAGCAGCACCGGGACAGGGAATCCCTATAATTCACCCCTCCACTTT; CDR3aa: CASSTGTGNPYNSPLHF
len: 16; v_gene: TRBV18; j_gene: TRBJ1-5; d_gene: NA; abundance: NA; CDR3nt: TGTGCCAGCTCACCATCCGCCCAGGGTTGGAATCAGCCCCAGCATTTT; CDR3aa: CASSPSAQGWNQPQHF
len: 12; v_gene: TRBV18; j_gene: TRBJ1-5; d_gene: NA; abundance: NA; CDR3nt: TGTGCCAGCTCACCTGGGGAGAAGCCCCAGCATTTT; CDR3aa: CASSPGEKPQHF
len: 12; v_gene: TRBV5-1; j_gene: TRBJ2-5; d_gene: NA; abundance: NA; CDR3nt: TGCGCCAGCAGCCTCTCCCAAGAGACCCAGTACTTC; CDR3aa: CASSLSQETQYF
len: 15; v_gene: TRBV11-2; j_gene: TRBJ1-5; d_gene: NA; abundance: few; CDR3nt: TGTGCCAGCAGCTTCGCTGGACAGCTTAATCAGCCCCAGCATTTT; CDR3aa: CASSFAGQLNQPQHF
len: 13; v_gene: TRBV5-6; j_gene: TRBJ2-7; d_gene: NA; abundance: NA; CDR3nt: TGTGCCAGCAGCCCACTAGACAGGCCCGAGCAGTACTTC; CDR3aa: CASSPLDRPEQYF
len: 14; v_gene: TRBV28; j_gene: TRBJ1-2; d_gene: TRBD1; abundance: NA; CDR3nt: TGTGCCAGCAGTCCAGGACAGGGACCACATGGCTACACCTTC; CDR3aa: CASSPGQGPHGYTF
len: 15; v_gene: TRBV7-9; j_gene: TRBJ1-2; d_gene: NA; abundance: NA; CDR3nt: TGTGCCAGCAGCCTATTCACAGGTTATTACTATGGCTACACCTTC; CDR3aa: CASSLFTGYYYGYTF
len: 14; v_gene: TRBV28; j_gene: TRBJ1-2; d_gene: TRBD1; abundance: NA; CDR3nt: TGTGCCAGCAGTTATCCGGGACAGAACTATGGCTACACCTTC; CDR3aa: CASSYPGQNYGYTF
len: 14; v_gene: TRBV6-5; j_gene: TRBJ1-2; d_gene: TRBD1; abundance: NA; CDR3nt: TGTGCCAGCAGTTACACAGGGGCCCGGAATGGCTACACCTTC; CDR3aa: CASSYTGARNGYTF
len: 17; v_gene: TRBV5-1; j_gene: TRBJ2-7; d_gene: NA; abundance: few; CDR3nt: TGCGCCAGCAGCTTTGGATCAGGACAGAAAAGCTCCTACGAGCAGTACTTC; CDR3aa: CASSFGSGQKSSYEQYF
len: 13; v_gene: TRBV10-1; j_gene: TRBJ1-1; d_gene: NA; abundance: once; CDR3nt: TGCGCCAGCAGCTCGGGATGGAACACTGAAGCTTTCTTT; CDR3aa: CASSSGWNTEAFF
len: 14; v_gene: TRBV6-5; j_gene: TRBJ1-2; d_gene: TRBD1; abundance: NA; CDR3nt: TGTGCCAGCAGCCTTTACAGGGGGTTATATGGCTACACCTTC; CDR3aa: CASSLYRGLYGYTF
len: 13; v_gene: TRBV9; j_gene: TRBJ1-1; d_gene: NA; abundance: once; CDR3nt: TGTGCCAGCAGAAATTCCCCGGAGACTGAAGCTTTCTTT; CDR3aa: CASRNSPETEAFF
len: 12; v_gene: TRBV29-1; j_gene: TRBJ2-1; d_gene: NA; abundance: NA; CDR3nt: TGCAGCGTTGAAGTACCCGGGATTGAGCAGTTCTTC; CDR3aa: CSVEVPGIEQFF
len: 13; v_gene: TRBV7-2; j_gene: TRBJ1-2; d_gene: TRBD1; abundance: few; CDR3nt: TGTGCCAGCAGTTCCGGGACAGGGGTTGGCTACACCTTC; CDR3aa: CASSSGTGVGYTF